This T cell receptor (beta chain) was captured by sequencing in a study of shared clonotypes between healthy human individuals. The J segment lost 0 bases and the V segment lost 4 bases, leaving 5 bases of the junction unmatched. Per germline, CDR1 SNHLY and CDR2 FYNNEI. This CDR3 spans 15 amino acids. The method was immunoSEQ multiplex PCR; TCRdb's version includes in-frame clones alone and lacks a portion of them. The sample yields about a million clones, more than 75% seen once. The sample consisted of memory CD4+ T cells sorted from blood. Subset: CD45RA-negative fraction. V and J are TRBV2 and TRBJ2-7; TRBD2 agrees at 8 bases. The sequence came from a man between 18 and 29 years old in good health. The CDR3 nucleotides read TGTGCCAGCAGTGCCCCTAGCGGGCCCTCCTACGAGCAGTACTTC. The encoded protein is CASSAPSGPSYEQYF.